The 19 T cell receptor beta chains in this list originate from one sample, sequenced in a study of T cell repertoires in cytomegalovirus infection (dated by TCRdb to between 2019 and 2020). The instrument given in TCRdb is Illumina HiSeq 1500. TCRdb reprocessing: public reads trimmed at Q25 with fastp, clones called with MiXCR, in-frame beta chains kept. Rows are unified per CDR3 protein, each entry keeping the most common DNA and genes. Here the sample has around 430,000 distinct CDR3 sequences; about two fifths occur a single time. The ten largest clones add up to around 44% of the sample. The sample's treatment or condition, from its label and the paper: in vitro stimulation with specific CMV peptide epitopes to enrich CMV-specific T cells. Antigens of these TCRs are unknown. This material consisted of cultured PBMCs, taken from culture after CMV antigen stimulation. Every receptor here comes from a human donor in good health (CMV status not recorded). Some clones in this sample may be carry-over from other donors' samples.

This chain joins TRBV20-1 and TRBJ2-2; possibly TRBD2 for D (6 bases). The germline V and J ends were trimmed by 1 base and 6 bases, with 15 bases remaining between them. The CDR3 totals 15 residues. Looked up from germline, CDR1 is DFQATT and CDR2 is SNEGSKA (reference sequence). The CDR3 sequence is CSARAGTWSSGELFF. DNA for the CDR3: TGCAGTGCTAGAGCCGGGACTTGGTCCTCCGGGGAGCTGTTTTTT.

The chain carries TRBV5-1 and TRBJ2-1; D unclear. This CDR3 region has 13 residues. Germline values: CDR1 SGHRS, CDR2 YFSETQ. Trimming removed 0 bases at V and 6 bases at J, with 7 bases between. CDR3 sequence (DNA): TGCGCCAGCAGCTTGGTCACGGGCAATGAGCAGTTCTTC. It encodes CASSLVTGNEQFF.

The V and J genes are TRBV2 and TRBJ2-5, with D uncertain. V was pared by 8 bases and J by 5 bases, with 15 bases between. The CDR3 length is 13 residues. Germline values: CDR1 SNHLY, CDR2 FYNNEI. The CDR3 bases are TGTGCCAGCGGTCCGACTCTGGAGGAGACCCAGTACTTC. The encoded protein is CASGPTLEETQYF.

The chain has TRBV24-1 and TRBJ2-1, with TRBD2 identical over 7 bases. CDR1 is KGHDR and CDR2 is SFDVKD in the germline V gene. The CDR3 is made up of 17 amino acids. Germline trimming cut 3 bases from V and 1 base from J; bases unmatched to any gene: 8. DNA for the CDR3: TGTGCCACCAGTGATCCCGGGCTAGCGGCATCCTACAATGAGCAGTTCTTC. Translation: CATSDPGLAASYNEQFF.

The V call is TRBV18, the J call TRBJ2-6; D is perhaps TRBD2 (6 bases). CDR1 is KGHSH, CDR2 LQKENI, per germline. This CDR3 has 17 residues. Trimming removed 1 base at V and 0 bases at J, with 10 bases between. The CDR3 reads CASSPLTGDSGANVLTF. CDR3 sequence (DNA): TGTGCCAGCTCACCACTCACGGGGGACTCTGGGGCCAACGTCCTGACTTTC. Using reference TRBV18 and TRBJ2-6 for the parts outside the CDR3, the full variable domain is NAGVMQNPRHLVRRRGQEARLRCSPMKGHSHVYWYRQLPEEGLKFMVYLQKENIIDESGMPKERFSAEFPKEGPSILRIQQVVRGDSAAYFCASSPLTGDSGANVLTFGAGSRLTVL.

In this sample, this clonotype turned up a few times. CDR3 region: CASSLARAAEQFF. CDR3 in DNA: TGTGCCAGCAGTTTAGCGCGGGCAGCTGAGCAGTTCTTC. This chain links TRBV12-3 or TRBV12-4 with TRBJ2-1; possible D gene TRBD2, 5 bases. Trimming removed 0 bases from V and 9 bases from J, with 9 bases in between. The CDR3 consists of 13 residues.

This chain links TRBV7-2 with TRBJ2-7, with 7 bases that match TRBD2. Germline CDR1 is SGHTA and CDR2 is FQGNSA. Trimming removed 1 base from V and 1 base from J; junction bases left unmatched: 16. The CDR3 contains 19 residues. The CDR3 nucleotides read TGTGCCAGCAGCTTAGAAAGAAATCGGTACGCGGGAGTGTCCTACGAGCAGTACTTC. The encoded protein is CASSLERNRYAGVSYEQYF. The full variable domain, completed using reference TRBV7-2 and TRBJ2-7, is GAGVSQSPSNKVTEKGKDVELRCDPISGHTALYWYRQSLGQGLEFLIYFQGNSAPDKSGLPSDRFSAERTGGSVSTLTIQRTQQEDSAVYLCASSLERNRYAGVSYEQYFGPGTRLTVT.

The DNA of the CDR3 is TGTGCCAGCAGGGGGGCTGGACAGGGGTGGACCGGGGAGCTGTTTTTT. It translates to CASRGAGQGWTGELFF. The genes are TRBV6-1 and TRBJ2-2; the match to TRBD1 covers 9 bases. CDR3 size: 16 residues. From germline, CDR1 is MNHNS and CDR2 SASEGT. The trim removed 6 bases at V and 5 bases at J, leaving 10 bases unmatched.

The gene calls are TRBV3-1 and TRBJ1-2; D is unclear. The CDR3 spans 13 residues. Germline V gene lookup returns CDR1 LGHDT and CDR2 YNNKEL (reference sequence). With 6 bases removed from V and 8 bases from J, the gap between germline ends came to 16 bases. The CDR3 protein is CASSKSWALGYTF. CDR3 bases: TGTGCCAGCAGTAAATCATGGGCCCTCGGCTACACCTTC.

This clonotype was counted a few times. The genes are TRBV7-2 and TRBJ2-4, with unresolved D. V was cut by 1 base and J by 6 bases, with 10 bases left in between. The CDR3 is 14 residues long. Per the germline V gene, CDR1 is SGHTA and CDR2 is FQGNSA. The CDR3 nucleotides read TGTGCCAGCAGCTTAGGGCTGTACTCAAACATTCAGTACTTC. As protein: CASSLGLYSNIQYF.

Only a few counts were recorded for this clonotype. The chain links TRBV2 to TRBJ1-1; 9 bases line up with TRBD1. This CDR3 is 14 amino acids long. V gave up 6 bases and J gave up 4 bases; unmatched junction bases: 6. CDR1 SNHLY and CDR2 FYNNEI come from the germline V gene. The CDR3 DNA is TGTGCCAGCAGCGATACAGGGGGCCGCACTGAAGCTTTCTTT. This gives the protein CASSDTGGRTEAFF.

The rearrangement joins TRBV7-2 to TRBJ1-3, with D possibly matching TRBD1 (5 bases). The V gene lost 3 bases and the J gene lost 4 bases, with 16 bases spanning the gap. Germline V CDR1 and CDR2: SGHTA, FQGNSA. The CDR3 spans 16 residues. CDR3 in DNA: TGTGCCAGCAGCTTGGGGCCCCTGATGGGAGGAAACACCATATATTTT. As protein: CASSLGPLMGGNTIYF.

The rearrangement joins TRBV12-5 to TRBJ1-2; D is uncertain. CDR1 is LGHNT, CDR2 FRNRAP, per germline. V was shortened by 1 base and J by 5 bases, with 17 bases between the two germline ends. CDR3 length: 16 residues. This chain's CDR3 is CASGLGGDQTIYGYTF. CDR3 sequence (DNA): TGTGCTAGTGGTTTGGGTGGGGATCAAACGATTTATGGCTACACCTTC.

This clonotype was recorded at least ten times. The chain is built from TRBV7-2 and TRBJ2-5, with D unclear. The germline V and J ends were trimmed by 5 bases and 1 base, with 11 bases remaining between them. This CDR3 spans 14 amino acids. Germline loops: CDR1 SGHTA, CDR2 FQGNSA. The CDR3 region is CASSAPWPQETQYF. The CDR3 coding sequence is TGTGCCAGCAGCGCCCCGTGGCCCCAAGAGACCCAGTACTTC.

In this sample, this clonotype turned up a few times. The chain uses TRBV7-6 and TRBJ1-2, with a weak D call TRBD1 (6 bases). This CDR3 comprises 13 residues. Germline V gives CDR1 SGHVS, CDR2 FNYEAQ. Trimming took 5 bases from V and 8 from J, leaving 15 bases between them. The CDR3 spells CASSRQENRGYTF. For the CDR3, the DNA is TGTGCCAGCAGCCGACAGGAGAATCGCGGCTACACCTTC.

J is TRBJ1-5 and V is TRBV6-1; D gene unclear. Per the germline V gene, CDR1 is MNHNS and CDR2 is SASEGT. V lost 8 bases and J lost 5, with 13 bases in between. The length of the CDR3 is 13 residues. As DNA, the CDR3 is TGTGCCAGCTCCCGACGCCTGTATCAGCCCCAGCATTTT. Amino acids: CASSRRLYQPQHF.

The chain employs TRBV7-9 and TRBJ2-2; D is possibly TRBD1 or TRBD2 (6 bases each). There are 16 residues in the CDR3. The ends were cut back, 11 bases at V and 5 bases at J, with 24 bases in the middle. From germline, CDR1 is SEHNR and CDR2 FQNEAQ (reference sequence). The CDR3: CAGGRGRFSGTGELFF. As DNA, the CDR3 is TGTGCCGGCGGCCGGGGGCGCTTCTCGGGGACCGGGGAGCTGTTTTTT.

This clonotype was found a few times. The chain joins TRBV7-8 to TRBJ2-7; maybe TRBD1 (5 bases). CDR1 SGHVS and CDR2 FQNEAQ come from the germline V gene. There are 15 residues in the CDR3. Trimming removed 0 bases from V and 3 bases from J, with 12 bases in between. As DNA, the CDR3 is TGTGCCAGCAGCTTAGCAGGGGCCCAAAGCTACGAGCAGTACTTC. It yields the protein CASSLAGAQSYEQYF.

The chain recombines TRBV6-6 with TRBJ1-1, with D possibly being TRBD1 (5 bases). The CDR3 has 14 residues. Per the germline V gene, CDR1 is MNHNY and CDR2 is SVGAGI (reference sequence). With 2 bases removed from V and 1 base from J, the gap between germline ends came to 8 bases. The CDR3, as DNA: TGTGCCAGCAGTTACAGGGGTGCGAACACTGAAGCTTTCTTT. This sequence encodes CASSYRGANTEAFF.